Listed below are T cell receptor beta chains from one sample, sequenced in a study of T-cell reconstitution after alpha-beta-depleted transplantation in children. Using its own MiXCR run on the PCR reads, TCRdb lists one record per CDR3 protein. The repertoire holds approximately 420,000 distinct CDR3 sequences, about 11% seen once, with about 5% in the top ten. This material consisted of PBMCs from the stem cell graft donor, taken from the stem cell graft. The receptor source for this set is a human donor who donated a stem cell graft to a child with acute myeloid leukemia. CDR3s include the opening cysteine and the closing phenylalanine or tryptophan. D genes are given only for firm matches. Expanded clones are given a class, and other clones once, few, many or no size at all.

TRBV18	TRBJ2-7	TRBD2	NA	TGTGCCAGCTCACCACCGACAAGCGGGAGTTCCCACGAGCAGTACTTC	CASSPPTSGSSHEQYF
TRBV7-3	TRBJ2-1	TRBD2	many	TGTGCCAGCAGTAAAGAACTAGCGGATTACAATGAGCAGTTCTTC	CASSKELADYNEQFF
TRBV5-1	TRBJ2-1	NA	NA	TGCGCCAGCAGCCCAAGACAGGGAGGAGGCAATGAGCAGTTCTTC	CASSPRQGGGNEQFF
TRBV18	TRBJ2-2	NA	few	TGTGCCAGCTCACTGAACGCACCGGGGCCCTACTATAAGCAAAACACCGGGGAGCTGTTTTTT	CASSLNAPGPYYKQNTGELFF
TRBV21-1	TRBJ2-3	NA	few	TGTGCCAGCAGCTGGGGCTGCGGGCGGTCTAGCACAGATACGCAGTATTTT	CASSWGCGRSSTDTQYF
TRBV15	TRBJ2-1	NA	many	TGTGCCACCAGCAGAGAACTAGGACTTACAGAGCAGTTCTTC	CATSRELGLTEQFF
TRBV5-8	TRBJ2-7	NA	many	TGTGCCAGCAGCTTCGGGCAGGGGCTCTACGAGCAGTACTTC	CASSFGQGLYEQYF
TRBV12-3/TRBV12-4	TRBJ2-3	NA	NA	TGTGCCAGCAGGGATCGGGCCCGGGCCTCCACAGATACGCAGTATTTT	CASRDRARASTDTQYF
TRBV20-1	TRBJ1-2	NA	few	TGCAGTGCTAGAGGATTAGCGGACAGAGAGCCCCTAAGGACCTTC	CSARGLADREPLRTF
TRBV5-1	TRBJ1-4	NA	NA	TGCGCCAGCAGCTTGGCCCAGGGAGGGACGGAAAAACTGTTTTTT	CASSLAQGGTEKLFF